A selection of T cell receptor beta chains follows, all from one sample in a study of T cells after posttransplantation cyclophosphamide. Measured with immunoSEQ multiplex PCR; TCRdb has only the in-frame clones, and not every one. This sample carries under 7,500 clones, none of them present only once. Sample: PBMCs, taken after allogeneic stem cell transplant with posttransplant cyclophosphamide. These receptors all stem from a female patient aged 50 to 65 who received an allogeneic stem cell transplant from an unrelated donor, was CMV-positive, and had acute GVHD only. The T cells may partly be graft donor cells. The CDR3 runs from the conserved cysteine through the conserved F or W. Each record gives: D gene, V gene, J gene, clone size, CDR3 DNA, CDR3 protein. The D gene is left open where the match is weak. Size is omitted from some rows. Given values are once, few, many or a class for expanded clones.

>TRBD2|TRBV15|TRBJ2-1|many
TGTGCCACCAGCGGCGGGACTAGCGGGCACCACAATGAGCAGTTCTTC
CATSGGTSGHHNEQFF
>TRBD2|TRBV5-1|TRBJ2-3|.
TGCGCCAGCAGCTTGGCGAGGTGGGCCCCGAGGACTAGAATGACAGATACGCAGTATTTT
CASSLARWAPRTRMTDTQYF
>.|TRBV7-2|TRBJ2-1|many
TGTGCCAGCACTCCGCAGGCGGGAACGAACAATGAGCAGTTCTTC
CASTPQAGTNNEQFF
>.|TRBV5-1|TRBJ2-7|many
TGCGCCAGCAGCTTGGAGCAGGGCTACTACGAGCAGTACTTC
CASSLEQGYYEQYF
>TRBD2|TRBV19|TRBJ2-5|.
TGTGCCAGTAGTATACGCGGGAGGGCCGCAGAGACCCAGTACTTC
CASSIRGRAAETQYF
>.|TRBV28|TRBJ1-1|many
TGTGCCAGCAGTTTATTTCTCACTGAAGCTTTCTTT
CASSLFLTEAFF
>.|TRBV2|TRBJ1-2|many
TGTGCCAGCACCCCGGAGGAGGGGTACTATGGCTACACCTTC
CASTPEEGYYGYTF
>TRBD1|TRBV5-6|TRBJ1-1|many
TGTGCCAGCAGCTTCTACAGGGGGCACGGCACTGAAGCTTTCTTT
CASSFYRGHGTEAFF
>TRBD2|TRBV19|TRBJ2-3|many
TGTGCCAGTAGTAGGGGGGGTTTCACAGATACGCAGTATTTT
CASSRGGFTDTQYF
>.|TRBV7-6|TRBJ2-5|.
TGTGCCAGCAGCTTGGACAGCCTTCAAGAGACCCAGTACTTC
CASSLDSLQETQYF
>.|TRBV6-1|TRBJ2-4|.
TGTGCCAGCAGTGCGGGATCGGCCAAAAACATTCAGTACTTC
CASSAGSAKNIQYF
>.|TRBV11-2|TRBJ2-7|.
TGTGCCAGCAGCTTAGAGGACGCCGTCCTAGGGGCCTACGAGCAGTACTTC
CASSLEDAVLGAYEQYF
>TRBD2|TRBV4-3|TRBJ2-1|many
TGCGCCAGCAGCCAAACCCTTCTAGCGGGAGACCTGAATGAGCAGTTCTTC
CASSQTLLAGDLNEQFF
>.|TRBV6-5|TRBJ2-7|many
TGTGCCAGCAGTTACGTAGCCGCAAGTGAGCAGTACTTC
CASSYVAASEQYF
>.|TRBV9|TRBJ1-3|few
TGTGCCAGCAGCGTAGCAGAGGGCTACGGAAACACCATATATTTT
CASSVAEGYGNTIYF
>TRBD1|TRBV6-5|TRBJ2-1|medium-sized
TGTGCCAGCAGTTACTCGGGGGACAGAGACAATGAGCAGTTCTTC
CASSYSGDRDNEQFF
>.|TRBV28|TRBJ1-4|many
TGTGCCAGCAGTTTCCCCCCAGGGATCAGTGAAAAACTGTTTTTT
CASSFPPGISEKLFF
>TRBD2|TRBV5-4|TRBJ2-1|many
TGTGCCAGCAGCTTGGGGAGCGGGATCTCCTACAATGAGCAGTTCTTC
CASSLGSGISYNEQFF
>.|TRBV5-4|TRBJ1-2|many
TGTGCCAGCAGCCCGTGGGGACTGTCGATCTATGGCTACACCTTC
CASSPWGLSIYGYTF
>.|TRBV19|TRBJ1-1|many
TGTGCCAGTAGTTCGACGGGGGACACTGAAGCTTTCTTT
CASSSTGDTEAFF
>.|TRBV7-2|TRBJ2-1|many
TGTGCCAGCAGCCAATCGCGGACAACAAGGCAGGGTGAGCAGTTCTTC
CASSQSRTTRQGEQFF
>.|TRBV6-5|TRBJ1-4|many
TGTGCCAGCAGTTACCGGGGAGGGGAAGGTGAAAAACTGTTTTTT
CASSYRGGEGEKLFF
>.|TRBV4-1|TRBJ1-2|few
TGCGCCAGCAGCCCCTCCAAGGGGGGGGGCAGTAACTATGGCTACACCTTC
CASSPSKGGGSNYGYTF
>.|TRBV13|TRBJ2-1|medium-sized
TGTGCCAGCAGCTCCTCACTTGGAGGATCCTACAATGAGCAGTTCTTC
CASSSSLGGSYNEQFF
>TRBD1|TRBV6-1|TRBJ2-5|medium-sized
TGTGCCAGCAGTGAACGACAGGGGATCAGGCGGGAGACCCAGTACTTC
CASSERQGIRRETQYF
>TRBD2|TRBV5-1|TRBJ2-7|many
TGCGCCAGCAGCCTAAAACTAGCGCACTCCTACGAGCAGTACTTC
CASSLKLAHSYEQYF
>.|TRBV5-1|TRBJ2-5|few
TGCGCCAGCAGCCTAACACCAGGGGTTAAGGAGACCCAGTACTTC
CASSLTPGVKETQYF
>.|TRBV5-4|TRBJ1-3|few
TGTGCCAGCAGCTTGGAAGGGGCCCCTGGAAACACCATATATTTT
CASSLEGAPGNTIYF
>TRBD2|TRBV30|TRBJ2-1|few
TGTGCCTGGCAGCGGGAGTCCTCCAATGAGCAGTTCTTC
CAWQRESSNEQFF
>.|TRBV27|TRBJ2-7|many
TGTGCCAGCAGTTCCACAGGATGGGAGCAGTACTTC
CASSSTGWEQYF
>.|TRBV10-3|TRBJ1-5|many
TGTGCCATCAGTGAACAGGGAGAAGGTCAGCCCCAGCATTTT
CAISEQGEGQPQHF